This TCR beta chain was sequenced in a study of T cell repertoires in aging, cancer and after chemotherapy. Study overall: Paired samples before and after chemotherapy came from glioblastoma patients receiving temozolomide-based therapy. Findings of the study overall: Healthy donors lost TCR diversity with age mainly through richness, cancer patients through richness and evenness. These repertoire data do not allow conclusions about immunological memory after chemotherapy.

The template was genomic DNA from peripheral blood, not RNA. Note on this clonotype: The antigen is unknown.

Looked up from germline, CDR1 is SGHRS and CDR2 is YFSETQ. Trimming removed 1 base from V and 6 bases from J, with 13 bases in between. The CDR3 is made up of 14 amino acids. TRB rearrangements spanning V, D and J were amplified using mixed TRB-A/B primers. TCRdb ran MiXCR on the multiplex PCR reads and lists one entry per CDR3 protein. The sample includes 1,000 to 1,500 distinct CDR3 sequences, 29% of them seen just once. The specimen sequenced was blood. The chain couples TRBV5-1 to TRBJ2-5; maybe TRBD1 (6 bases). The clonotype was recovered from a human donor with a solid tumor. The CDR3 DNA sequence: TGCGCCAGCAGCTTGATCGCAGGGGAAAAGACCCAGTACTTC. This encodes CASSLIAGEKTQYF.